The 31 T cell receptor beta chains below all came from one sample that was sequenced in a study of cytomegalovirus exposure and HLA in healthy donors. Amplification used 60 Vbeta primers and 13 Jbeta primers. The method was immunoSEQ multiplex PCR; TCRdb's version includes in-frame clones alone and lacks a portion of them. Of some 180,000 clones listed, just under 80% are singletons. The sequencing sample was made of PBMCs. The receptors were gathered from a woman younger than 45 in good health and CMV-seronegative.

V is TRBV30 and J is TRBJ2-5; 12 nucleotides align to TRBD2. Germline trimming cut 2 bases from V and 4 bases from J; bases unmatched to any gene: 5. Germline values: CDR1 GTSNPN, CDR2 SVGIG (reference sequence). The CDR3 is 15 amino acids. The DNA for the CDR3 is TGTGCCTGGAGTCTAGCACTAGCGGGGGGAGAGACCCAGTACTTC. Amino acids: CAWSLALAGGETQYF. Full variable domain (remainder filled in from reference TRBV30 and TRBJ2-5): SQTIHQWPATLVQPVGSPLSLECTVEGTSNPNLYWYRQAAGRGLQLLFYSVGIGQISSEVPQNLSASRPQDRQFILSSKKLLLSDSGFYLCAWSLALAGGETQYFGPGTRLLVL.

The chain links TRBV12-5 to TRBJ2-7; 10 positions match TRBD2. The CDR3 extends over 15 amino acids. V lost 3 bases and J lost 0; bases outside the gene matches: 2. Germline CDR1 reads LGHNT; CDR2 reads FRNRAP. The CDR3 reads CASGFGLAVSYEQYF. In DNA, the CDR3 is TGTGCTAGTGGTTTCGGACTAGCGGTCTCCTACGAGCAGTACTTC.

V and J are TRBV5-1 and TRBJ2-5, with D maybe TRBD1 (7 bases). CDR3 length equals 14 residues. Per germline, CDR1 SGHRS and CDR2 YFSETQ. The germline V and J ends were trimmed by 0 bases and 3 bases, with 9 bases remaining between them. The CDR3 reads CASSLGGTEETQYF. CDR3 bases: TGCGCCAGCAGCTTGGGCGGGACAGAAGAGACCCAGTACTTC.

The chain joins TRBV9 to TRBJ1-1; D is ambiguous. This CDR3 contains 13 residues. The V end lost 0 bases, the J end lost 1 base, and 4 bases lay between the germline ends. Germline CDR1 SGDLS, CDR2 YYNGEE. The CDR3 DNA sequence: TGTGCCAGCAGCGTAGAACAGAACACTGAAGCTTTCTTT. Amino acid sequence: CASSVEQNTEAFF.

CDR3 protein: CASGGLTNEKLFF. The CDR3 DNA reads TGTGCCAGCGGAGGGTTAACTAATGAAAAACTGTTTTTT. This sequence joins TRBV6-5 and TRBJ1-4; D is uncertain. Germline CDR1 reads MNHEY; CDR2 reads SVGAGI. The CDR3 sequence is 13 residues long. V dropped 8 bases and J dropped 1 base, with 8 bases sitting between them.

The V gene is TRBV7-6, the J gene TRBJ1-5; D gene uncertain. This CDR3 has 13 residues. CDR1 is SGHVS and CDR2 is FNYEAQ in the germline V gene. V was pared by 0 bases and J by 9 bases, with 9 bases between. The CDR3 sequence: CASSLALGRPQHF. For the CDR3, the DNA is TGTGCCAGCAGCTTAGCGCTTGGGCGGCCCCAGCATTTT.

The chain is built from TRBV4-3 and TRBJ2-2, with TRBD1 matching over 11 bases. The V and J ends lost 4 bases and 5 bases, in that order; junction bases with no gene match: 6. CDR3 size: 16 residues. Per the germline V gene, CDR1 is LGHNA and CDR2 is YSLEER. CDR3: CASSRGQGARTGELFF. CDR3 bases: TGCGCCAGCAGCCGCGGACAGGGGGCGCGGACCGGGGAGCTGTTTTTT.

The chain joins TRBV5-6 to TRBJ1-4; D is perhaps TRBD1 (6 bases). The CDR3 length is 14 residues. Germline-derived CDR1 and CDR2 are SGHDT and YYEEEE. V was clipped by 7 bases and J by 7 bases, with 17 bases between them. The chain's CDR3 is CASGLTGLGEKLFF. CDR3 nucleotide sequence: TGTGCCAGCGGGTTAACAGGGCTGGGTGAAAAACTGTTTTTT.

The genes are TRBV5-4 and TRBJ1-1, with 11 bases aligning to TRBD1. CDR1 SGHNT and CDR2 YYREEE come from the germline V gene (reference sequence). The CDR3 runs to 14 residues. The junction had 1 base not matched to a gene; V was cut back by 1 base and J by 5 bases. The CDR3 region has the DNA TGTGCCAGCAGCTTGCGGGACAGGGGGACTGAAGCTTTCTTT. It translates to CASSLRDRGTEAFF.

The sample holds one count of this clone. The chain is built from TRBV28 and TRBJ1-4; maybe TRBD1 (5 bases). The CDR3 is 15 residues long. Trimming took 5 bases from V and 8 from J, leaving 18 bases between them. Germline CDR1 is MDHEN and CDR2 is SYDVKM. The CDR3 DNA sequence: TGTGCCAGCAGTCCCGCGGGGGGGTCGAGGGAAAAACTGTTTTTT. Amino acids: CASSPAGGSREKLFF.

J is TRBJ2-3 and V is TRBV27; 7 nucleotides match TRBD2. Germline-derived CDR1 and CDR2 are MNHEY and SMNVEV (reference sequence). The CDR3 is 17 residues long. Losses at the gene ends were 7 bases for V and 0 bases for J; bases not matched to a gene: 13. The CDR3 nucleotides read TGTGCCAGCATCCTAAAGTGGAGGGAGGGAAGCACAGATACGCAGTATTTT. This sequence encodes CASILKWREGSTDTQYF.

V and J are TRBV15 and TRBJ1-4; the D is unclear. V lost 3 bases to trimming and J lost 3 bases, with 14 bases between them. CDR1 LNHNV and CDR2 YYDKDF come from the germline V gene (reference sequence). This CDR3 is 16 amino acids long. DNA for the CDR3: TGTGCCACCAGCAGGAATTTCGTGGGCGCTAATGAAAAACTGTTTTTT. As protein: CATSRNFVGANEKLFF.

V and J are TRBV5-6 and TRBJ1-2, with D perhaps matching TRBD1 (5 bases). The V gene lost 4 bases and the J gene lost 8 bases, with 21 bases spanning the gap. From germline, CDR1 is SGHDT and CDR2 YYEEEE. The CDR3 loop spans 15 amino acids. The CDR3 loop is CASSRVRVRFGGYTF. DNA of the CDR3: TGTGCCAGCAGCCGTGTCAGGGTCCGGTTCGGGGGCTACACCTTC.

J is TRBJ2-7 and V is TRBV19; TRBD1 is a possible D gene (6 bases). Germline CDR1 and CDR2: LNHDA and SQIVND (reference sequence). Trimming shortened V by 6 bases and J by 12 bases, and 18 bases separated the two germline ends. CDR3 size: 12 residues. The CDR3 nucleotides are TGTGCCAGTAGCCGGACAGTCGAGACCCGGTACTTC. Its translation is CASSRTVETRYF. Together with reference TRBV19 and TRBJ2-7, the CDR3 gives the full variable domain: DGGITQSPKYLFRKEGQNVTLSCEQNLNHDAMYWYRQDPGQGLRLIYYSQIVNDFQKGDIAEGYSVSREKKESFPLTVTSAQKNPTAFYLCASSRTVETRYFGPGTRLTVT.

The J gene is TRBJ2-5, the V gene TRBV29-1, with D possibly TRBD1 on 6 matching bases. CDR3 length: 16 amino acids. Germline V CDR1 and CDR2: SQVTM, ANQGSEA. V gave up 4 bases and J gave up 1 base, with 19 bases separating them. The CDR3 sequence: CSVAGRPGHIQETQYF. DNA of the CDR3: TGCAGCGTTGCCGGCAGACCGGGACATATCCAAGAGACCCAGTACTTC.

This chain connects TRBV30 to TRBJ2-7, with D hard to call. The CDR3 runs 15 residues. V lost 0 bases and J 0 bases, leaving 12 bases between the germline ends. CDR1 and CDR2 (germline): GTSNPN, SVGIG (reference sequence). Written as DNA, the CDR3 is TGTGCCTGGAGTGTCCTATCGAGAAGCTCCTACGAGCAGTACTTC. This sequence encodes CAWSVLSRSSYEQYF. The full variable domain, rest sourced from reference TRBV30 and TRBJ2-7, is SQTIHQWPATLVQPVGSPLSLECTVEGTSNPNLYWYRQAAGRGLQLLFYSVGIGQISSEVPQNLSASRPQDRQFILSSKKLLLSDSGFYLCAWSVLSRSSYEQYFGPGTRLTVT.

As concerns this clone: The same CDR3 is also encoded by other DNA sequences in this sample. This chain uses TRBV27 with TRBJ2-7; 10 positions agree with TRBD1. The germline CDR1 and CDR2 sequences are MNHEY and SMNVEV (reference sequence). V lost 6 bases, J lost 3 bases, and 5 bases stayed unmatched. The CDR3 consists of 14 residues. Here the CDR3 DNA reads TGTGCCAGCAGCGCCGGGACAGGGGACTACGAGCAGTACTTC. Its protein is CASSAGTGDYEQYF.

The chain employs TRBV11-1 and TRBJ2-7; tentative D call: TRBD2 (5 bases). V lost 5 bases, J lost 5 bases, and 10 bases lay in between. The CDR3 totals 12 residues. Germline V gene lookup returns CDR1 SGHAT and CDR2 FQDESV (reference sequence). CDR3 coding DNA: TGTGCCAGCAGCCCCGGGATCCACGAGCAGTACTTC. Translation: CASSPGIHEQYF.

The chain employs TRBV30 and TRBJ1-5; the D gene is possibly TRBD1 (5 bases). Deletions cut 3 bases from V and 0 bases from J, with 12 bases between. The CDR3 covers 15 residues. Looked up from germline, CDR1 is GTSNPN and CDR2 is SVGIG (reference sequence). This CDR3 reads CAWRAKGDSNQPQHF. CDR3 nucleotide sequence: TGTGCCTGGAGAGCGAAAGGGGATAGCAATCAGCCCCAGCATTTT.

V and J are TRBV6-5 and TRBJ1-4, with no clear D. V lost 6 bases, J lost 8 bases, and 16 bases lay in between. Looked up from germline, CDR1 is MNHEY and CDR2 is SVGAGI. The CDR3 sequence is 14 residues long. The CDR3 DNA reads as TGTGCCAGCAGCTCGGGCCGGGATGTGGAAAAACTGTTTTTT. This sequence encodes CASSSGRDVEKLFF.

The genes are TRBV7-3 and TRBJ2-3; 11 nucleotides align to TRBD1. Per the germline V gene, CDR1 is SGHTA and CDR2 is FQGTGA. After removal of 3 bases from V and 5 bases from J, the junction contained 1 base not matched to a gene. CDR3 length equals 14 residues. The CDR3 DNA reads TGTGCCAGCAGCTTCGGGACAGGGGGAGATACGCAGTATTTT. Amino acid sequence: CASSFGTGGDTQYF. Variable domain in full (rest from reference TRBV7-3 and TRBJ2-3): GAGVSQTPSNKVTEKGKYVELRCDPISGHTALYWYRQSLGQGPEFLIYFQGTGAADDSGLPNDRFFAVRPEGSVSTLKIQRTERGDSAVYLCASSFGTGGDTQYFGPGTRLTVL.

The chain employs TRBV7-6 and TRBJ2-2, with a tentative D call TRBD2 (5 bases). CDR3 length: 15 residues. V shed 4 bases and J shed 4 bases, with 13 bases lying between them. Germline V CDR1 and CDR2: SGHVS, FNYEAQ. The CDR3: CASSSVGVGTGELFF. The CDR3 region has the DNA TGTGCCAGCAGCTCGGTCGGGGTCGGCACCGGGGAGCTGTTTTTT.

This clone has a single count. The chain joins TRBV7-3 to TRBJ2-1; possibly TRBD1 for D (7 bases). The ends were cut back, 5 bases at V and 6 bases at J, with 11 bases in the middle. The CDR3 runs 13 residues. Per germline, CDR1 SGHTA and CDR2 FQGTGA. This CDR3 is CASSAGGINEQFF. Written as DNA, the CDR3 is TGTGCCAGCAGCGCAGGGGGGATCAATGAGCAGTTCTTC. The variable domain in full, with the rest retrieved from reference TRBV7-3 and TRBJ2-1, is GAGVSQTPSNKVTEKGKYVELRCDPISGHTALYWYRQSLGQGPEFLIYFQGTGAADDSGLPNDRFFAVRPEGSVSTLKIQRTERGDSAVYLCASSAGGINEQFFGPGTRLTVL.

A word on this clone: Given the absence of the conserved phenylalanine or tryptophan at the CDR3 end, a read error is likely. V is TRBV19 and J is TRBJ1-1; tentative D call: TRBD1 (6 bases). Between the trimmed V and J ends, which lost 1 base and 3 bases, there was a span of 12 bases. Germline CDR1 LNHDA, CDR2 SQIVND (reference sequence). The CDR3 has 15 residues. CDR3 sequence: CASSIVQGRYTEAFV. CDR3 in DNA: TGTGCCAGTAGTATAGTACAGGGACGGTACACTGAAGCTTTCGTT.

In its sample, this clone was seen a few times. The chain links TRBV2 to TRBJ2-1, with a tentative D call TRBD2 (6 bases). The CDR3 spans 14 residues. V was cut by 7 bases and J by 6 bases, with 16 bases left in between. The germline gives CDR1 SNHLY, CDR2 FYNNEI. The CDR3: CASTVGRGRNEQFF. The CDR3 nucleotides read TGTGCCAGCACCGTGGGGCGGGGCCGCAATGAGCAGTTCTTC.

The J gene is TRBJ2-1, the V gene TRBV11-2; 9 nucleotides match TRBD2. Germline V gives CDR1 SGHAT, CDR2 FQNNGV. V lost 1 base and J lost 3; bases outside the gene matches: 7. The CDR3 spans 17 residues. CDR3: CASSLVEAGGGYNEQFF. The CDR3 nucleotides read TGTGCCAGCAGCTTAGTGGAAGCGGGGGGTGGCTACAATGAGCAGTTCTTC.

The chain joins TRBV7-9 to TRBJ2-7; 13 bases agree with TRBD2. CDR1 and CDR2 from the germline V gene are SEHNR and FQNEAQ (reference sequence). This CDR3 comprises 15 residues. Trimming removed 3 bases from V and 9 bases from J; junction bases left unmatched: 8. The CDR3, as DNA: TGTGCCAGCAGCTTGGGGACTAGCGGGGTTTCACGGCAGTACTTC. Protein product: CASSLGTSGVSRQYF.

The table lists this clone with a count of one. The chain employs TRBV30 and TRBJ2-3, with no clear D. The CDR3 sequence is 12 residues long. Germline V gives CDR1 GTSNPN, CDR2 SVGIG (reference sequence). V lost 2 bases and J lost 6, with 9 bases in between. CDR3 DNA sequence: TGTGCCTGGAGTTTCTCTCCGGATACGCAGTATTTT. Translating it yields CAWSFSPDTQYF.

The chain links TRBV9 to TRBJ2-7, with 7 bases matching TRBD1. The V segment lost 0 bases and the J segment 9 bases; nucleotides outside the gene matches: 18. The CDR3 runs 17 residues. CDR1 and CDR2 from the germline V gene are SGDLS and YYNGEE. This CDR3 reads CASSVDLWDSPLSRQYF. CDR3 in DNA: TGTGCCAGCAGCGTAGATTTGTGGGACAGTCCTTTATCTAGGCAGTACTTC.

The V gene is TRBV7-2, the J gene TRBJ2-7, with 9 bases fitting TRBD1. CDR1 and CDR2 (germline): SGHTA, FQGNSA. The CDR3 has 16 amino acids. V shed 5 bases and J 0 bases; nucleotides not matched to a gene: 8. This CDR3 is CASSRSGTGISYEQYF. CDR3 DNA: TGTGCCAGCAGCCGATCCGGGACAGGGATCTCCTACGAGCAGTACTTC.

This clone was seen more than once but under ten times. The genes are TRBV2 and TRBJ2-3; D is undetermined. Germline V CDR1 and CDR2: SNHLY, FYNNEI. The length of the CDR3 is 12 residues. V lost 4 bases, J lost 3 bases, and 5 bases lay in between. CDR3 sequence reads: CASSVSTDTQYF. CDR3 DNA: TGTGCCAGCAGTGTGTCGACAGATACGCAGTATTTT.